This entry features one TCR beta chain sequence. This clone has just a few counts. This clone's antigen is unknown. Base qualities are not at hand, and no much larger clone is one base apart. This sample was taken from a study of cytomegalovirus exposure and HLA in healthy donors (dated by TCRdb to 2017 to 2019). General notes on the study: In an earlier analysis of approximately 640 of the donors, 276 Gb of sequence data and 90 million to 120 million unique TCR beta sequences from 180 million or so T cells were reported. HLA typing included class I and class II loci at four-digit resolution. To decide whether each TCR beta V gene segment behaved as functional or pseudogenic, an earlier analysis of some 600 of the donors relied on high-throughput TCR beta sequencing. Along with the roughly 700-subject first cohort, a separate validation cohort of over a hundred different subjects was used. Donor age, sex, ethnicity and CMV serostatus were compiled alongside the repertoire data. A later genetic analysis used genome-wide SNP genotypes for about 65% of the 666 donors, treating that subset as a discovery cohort. Using immunosequencing, the study profiled T cell repertoires from 500 to 800 subjects and related those repertoires to cytomegalovirus serostatus. Of the 398 genotyped donors, roughly 80% were placed in the genetic ancestry cluster associated with self-reported Caucasian donors. Among 350 to 400 genotyped donors of the cohort, an average of around 240,000 unique TCR beta nucleotide sequences were sequenced per donor, around a sixth of them non-productive. An early release covering more than 500 HLA-typed donors comprised about 300 gigabases of sequencing data and approximately 80 million unique TCR sequences. Roughly five DR-DQ haplotypes were treated as single units for association and clustering because of strong linkage in the cohort. A later analysis re-analyzed previously published TCR beta repertoires from approximately 700 donors and added high-resolution HLA genotyping to study TCR occurrence patterns. Rather than using new phenotypic data, the later analysis identified candidate immune exposures from TCR beta sequences and from how often those sequences occurred across donors. All discovery cohort repertoires had been generated on a single sequencing platform. To predict cytomegalovirus infection status, the study brought together high-throughput TCR immunosequencing, statistical association of individual TCRs with disease status, and machine learning. The aim of the study was to test whether cataloging public T cell receptors could identify signatures of past pathogen exposure. The number of typed donors differed by locus: about 620-640 for A, B, C, DRB1 and DQB1; approximately 520 for DQA1; some 590 for DPA1; and around 470 for DPB1.

In total, 500 to 700 healthy bone marrow donors made up the cohort. Cohort members were all nominally healthy when sampled, although unrecorded immune exposures were likely present. The donor tested CMV seropositive, placing the donor among the 290 or so seropositive members of the cohort. Every donor gave a peripheral blood sample, and the peripheral blood mononuclear cells from that sample were used for TCR beta sequencing. The Qiagen DNeasy Blood Extraction Kit was used to extract genomic DNA from the blood cell samples. Preparation of the library involved the immunoSEQ multiplex PCR assay. For the multiplex PCR, a mixture combining 60 forward primers for TCR Vbeta segments and 13 reverse primers for TCR Jbeta segments was used. The CDR3 region of rearranged TCR beta genes was amplified from genomic DNA by a multiplex PCR assay. Amplified TCR beta libraries were sequenced as 87-base-pair reads on the Illumina HiSeq System. In the original analysis: A later analysis tallied tens of millions of unique TCR beta chains across the 650 to 750 repertoires, and around 9.9 million of those chains were shared by two or more donors. Raw reads were error-corrected and collapsed into unique sequences by a nearest-neighbor algorithm in which closely related sequences were merged to remove PCR and sequencing errors. CDR3 sequences were aligned to IMGT reference sequences to assign V, D and J gene segments. For a sequence to be retained, a match of at least six nucleotides to both a V gene segment and a J gene segment was required. A rearrangement was called productive if the CDR3 had no stop codons and remained in frame with V and J, and every other rearrangement was called non-productive. CDR3 was defined according to IMGT convention as the region running from the second conserved V-encoded cysteine to the conserved J-encoded phenylalanine. The earlier analysis of about 530 of the donors excluded any sequence lacking an unambiguous match to a single V gene segment. An earlier analysis of approximately 590 of the donors called V segments functional above 56.7% productive rearrangements and segregating when the between-donor standard deviation exceeded 5%. A statistical classification framework was built for diagnosing cytomegalovirus status from the catalog of TCR beta chain sequences. V and J gene assignment, in a later analysis, came from comparing TCR nucleotide sequences with IMGT/GENE-DB human TR gene sequences. Using the TCRdist pipeline, a later analysis assigned CDR3 sequences along with most-parsimonious VDJ recombination scenarios. In a later analysis, every TCR beta chain was defined by the combination of its CDR3 amino acid sequence and its V-gene family, and reads without a unique V-gene family were dropped. To address suspected cross-contamination and a sequencing artifact, a later analysis removed under 600 highly shared, low-generation-probability nucleotide sequences. In a later analysis, a clonal expansion index was calculated for each public chain from normalized within-repertoire ranks of inferred template counts. A later analysis computed generation probabilities with a VDJ recombination model fitted to out-of-frame rearrangements, and checked the results against IGoR. Hypergeometric tests were used in a later analysis to score TCR-TCR, TCR-HLA and TCR-CMV co-occurrence, with a repertoire-size bias correction applied to the TCR pairs. A later analysis estimated false discovery rates by permuting HLA or CMV assignments 20 times. In a later analysis, co-occurring TCRs were grouped with DBSCAN, and TCRdist sequence similarity was added when clustering was performed within HLA-allele-positive subsets. Co-occurrence clustering excluded repertoires with fewer than 30,000 or more than 120,000 public chains, plus five with anomalous nucleotide sharing. TCRdb holds this immuneACCESS table with in-frame rearrangements only. Some clones are missing; in checked studies, unresolved V genes explain under half, and the rest has no known cause. For V, J and clone size, that table is used; D and trimming come from the DNA. This sample is represented by roughly 100,000 clones; around 77% of them were singletons. Together, the top ten hold 9.6% of the sample.

The paper's findings and limits, for the study overall: Most TCR sequences were observed very rarely across donors, whereas some public TCRs were present in many individuals. A later analysis found that TCR association rates varied across HLA loci, with DRB1 alleles showing the most associated TCRs and HLA-C alleles the fewest. Roughly uniform sequencing depth across donors was assumed in presence/absence analyses, although this assumption may not hold. In a later genetic analysis, fewer N-insertions in productive TCRs were reported among donors in an Asian-associated ancestry cluster than the roughly 700-donor mean. CMV serostatus was the only immune exposure information available for the cohort. A further reported finding was that TCR beta sequences accurately predicted the HLA-A and HLA-B alleles for most subjects in the first cohort. Strong co-occurrence of HLA alleles, especially DR and DQ, made assigning TCR associations to individual alleles difficult. The cohort was sequenced for TCR beta chains only, and without alpha or paired-chain data the features that could be detected were limited. Because some donors lacked HLA typing at each locus, the association tests relied only on the typed subset. An association between a missense DCLRE1C variant and V-gene and J-gene trimming of TCR beta chains was found in a later genetic analysis and replicated in an independent cohort. An earlier analysis of roughly 570 of the donors showed that most TCR beta V segments appeared in productive rearrangements either about 87% or about 30% of the time, which broadly matched IMGT annotations. A group of highly shared sequence variants was considered likely to be a technical artifact of the sequencing pipeline. Linkage disequilibrium might explain the correlated functional status among segregating V segments, but an unknown experimental factor could not be excluded. The earlier analysis of nearly 600 of the donors excluded some 16 rarely observed V segments, including chromosome 9 orphons, because counts were too low. A later analysis associated 15,000 or so TCR beta sequences with specific HLA alleles at a false discovery rate of 0.05. According to a later analysis, parvovirus B19, influenza, CMV and Epstein-Barr virus appeared linked to several top co-occurrence clusters. Most CMV-associated TCR beta chains appeared to be HLA-restricted in a later analysis, and the HLA associations seemed to be driven largely by CMV exposure. Compared with equally common non-associated chains, HLA-associated TCR beta chains in a later analysis were more clonally expanded and had lower generation probabilities. Some IMGT-functional V segments, including TRBV6-2 and TRBV6-3, could not be distinguished by the 87-base-pair reads and were therefore excluded. In vitro tests confirmed that a few of the cytomegalovirus-associated TCR beta chains recognize cytomegalovirus antigens. The authors suggested that the approach could potentially be extended to other disease states and immunological phenotypes. In the study, some 180 TCR beta chains were listed as associated with cytomegalovirus. The classifier was reported to diagnose cytomegalovirus status with high specificity and sensitivity in both the original cohort and the validation cohort.

V loses 5 bases of germline sequence and J loses 1 base, and the interval between the two ends is 18 bases. Based on the germline V gene, the CDR1 and CDR2 sequences are SGHAT and FQNNGV. The CDR3, from cysteine to phenylalanine, totals 16 residues. Of the read, only the CDR3 DNA is kept; its 48 bases are in frame from base 1. Sample: PBMCs. The chain uses TRBV11-2 and TRBJ2-7; a tentative D call is TRBD2 (6 bases match). The TCR was taken from a male donor in good health and CMV-seropositive. The DNA reads TGTGCCAGCAGCCTCCCGGAGGGGAGTGGGTCCTACGAGCAGTACTTC. The encoded protein is CASSLPEGSGSYEQYF.